This T cell receptor beta chain was recorded in a study of cytotoxic CD8 clonotypes in ibrutinib-treated CLL. Study-wide context: After a median 12 months on treatment (6 to 36), response samples were drawn.

To note about this clone: Its antigen remains unidentified.

Generated by immunoSEQ multiplex PCR, the TCRdb table keeps only in-frame clones and is missing some. This sample has 65,000 to 90,000 clones; 70% to 90% occur once, and the top ten carry about 38%. V shed 2 bases, J shed 0 bases, and the junction held 6 bases outside the gene matches. The CDR3 contains 15 residues. The germline V gene has CDR1 GTSNPN and CDR2 SVGIG (reference sequence). The study's findings and limits: Contraction or stability on treatment characterized the public clonotypes, which were uncommon. Clonality increased at ibrutinib response, then returned toward baseline at progression.

The rearrangement joins TRBV30 to TRBJ1-1, with TRBD1 identical over 7 bases. The clonotype originates from a human donor with chronic lymphocytic leukemia. This sample comprised PBMCs, obtained after 24 months of ibrutinib treatment. Written as DNA, the CDR3 is TGTGCCTGGAGTAGGGGACAGATCATGAACACTGAAGCTTTCTTT. Its protein product is CAWSRGQIMNTEAFF.